Listed below are T cell receptor beta chains from one sample, sequenced in a study of blood T cells in healthy people across ages. TCRdb re-called the 5' RACE reads with MiXCR, one entry per CDR3 protein. This table holds 1.5 million to 2 million distinct CDR3 sequences, approximately 28% found once. The sequencing sample was made of blood. The receptor set was obtained from a woman aged 25 to 39 in good health. The conserved cysteine and the conserved F or W are not part of the CDR3 here. The order of the fields is D gene, V gene, J gene, CDR3 protein. A D gene is named only where the DNA matches it firmly.

>-|TRBV10-3|TRBJ1-6
AISAGVDNSPLH
>-|TRBV18|TRBJ2-5
ASSPIEETQY
>TRBD1|TRBV6-1|TRBJ1-2
ASIGRRTGVSNYGYT
>-|TRBV12-3/TRBV12-4|TRBJ1-2
ASSFQGPYT
>TRBD2|TRBV6-2/TRBV6-3|TRBJ2-1
AGCSKREGIHEQF
>TRBD1|TRBV20-1|TRBJ2-2
SARVRQGWGELF
>TRBD2|TRBV20-1|TRBJ2-1
SADRGGFYNEQF
>TRBD2|TRBV5-1|TRBJ2-7
ASRLTSGAWNYEQY
>-|TRBV4-3|TRBJ1-4
ASSQDRSLYLNEKLF
>-|TRBV27|TRBJ2-4
ASTYISGLAKNIQY
>-|TRBV18|TRBJ2-1
ASSLFAGPYNEQF
>-|TRBV3-1|TRBJ1-4
ASSQVTGIEKLF
>TRBD2|TRBV5-1|TRBJ2-7
ASSSGGLAVISYEQY
>-|TRBV5-5|TRBJ1-1
ASSSQTGLNTEAF
>-|TRBV5-1|TRBJ1-5
ASSLGHVSNQPQH
>-|TRBV2|TRBJ1-2
ASSDGTLNYGYT
>-|TRBV7-9|TRBJ2-5
ASCGGGSAEETQY
>-|TRBV6-2/TRBV6-3|TRBJ2-7
ASSLRGWYKQY
>TRBD1|TRBV7-8|TRBJ1-2
ASSDLGQGYYGYT
>TRBD2|TRBV2|TRBJ2-5
ASRESGGVGTQY
>TRBD1|TRBV3-1|TRBJ1-1
ASSTYTGTGKTEAF
>-|TRBV18|TRBJ2-5
ASSPYPEETQY
>TRBD2|TRBV15|TRBJ2-7
ATSRAGVDEQY
>TRBD1|TRBV6-6|TRBJ1-6
ASREGQKYNSPLH
>-|TRBV3-1|TRBJ1-1
ASSGYDMNTEAF
>TRBD2|TRBV20-1|TRBJ2-1
SATLAGGSHNEQF
>-|TRBV5-1|TRBJ1-1
ASSSPDSGTEAF
>TRBD1|TRBV28|TRBJ2-7
ASSRHDRTGASYEQY
>-|TRBV27|TRBJ1-5
ASSASATGSSNQPQH
>TRBD1|TRBV5-1|TRBJ2-3
ASSNLGTETDTQY
>TRBD2|TRBV28|TRBJ2-3
ASSPIAGDLTDTQY
>-|TRBV2|TRBJ1-1
ASSGQGRIQGTEAF
>TRBD2|TRBV4-3|TRBJ2-2
ASSQDTEREIFGELF
>-|TRBV6-5|TRBJ1-4
ASSYIEGEKLF
>-|TRBV12-3/TRBV12-4|TRBJ2-7
ASSQTSLVGYEQY
>TRBD1|TRBV12-3/TRBV12-4|TRBJ1-3
ASRLGQGIWTIY
>TRBD2|TRBV29-1|TRBJ2-1
SVISGLAGVNEQF
>TRBD1|TRBV5-1|TRBJ1-1
ASSWGGQGGSAEAF
>TRBD2|TRBV7-6|-
ASSFPSGGSQETQY
>-|TRBV6-5|TRBJ1-2
ASSYGTIDGYT
>-|TRBV28|TRBJ2-7
ASSLGPGGTTFTYEQY